This T cell receptor (beta chain) derives from a study of T cells in Graves' hyperthyroidism and ophthalmopathy. Whole-study context: Blood was drawn when the patient was first diagnosed and still untreated.

Broader study findings: Researchers found most expanded thyroid clonotypes above 0.001 in blood as well. The model forecast ophthalmopathy, anticipating it by a median around 6.5 months before onset.

This clonotype was observed many times. Its antigen is unknown. It was RNA transcripts that yielded the amplified TCR beta CDR3 regions. The HTBI primer set served for first-round RT-PCR of the TCR CDR3. TCRdb reprocessed the multiplex PCR reads via MiXCR and lists one record per CDR3 protein. The profile shows 700,000 or so distinct CDR3 sequences, approximately 14% of them singletons. Trimming removed 6 bases from V and 3 bases from J, with 12 bases in between. Looked up from germline, CDR1 is MDHEN and CDR2 is SYDVKM. The CDR3 totals 14 residues. Every diagnosis used clinical symptoms, serum thyroxine and TRAb, thyroid ultrasound and orbital computed tomography.

This sequence joins TRBV28 and TRBJ2-4; D might be TRBD1 (6 bases). The origin of this receptor is a woman between 50 and 59 years old with Graves' ophthalmopathy. The sample comprised blood. CDR3: CASRKQGGKNIQYF. The CDR3 DNA reads TGTGCCAGCAGAAAACAGGGCGGCAAAAACATTCAGTACTTC.